This TCR beta chain is from a study of blood T cells in healthy people across ages. Across the study: Per two T cells, about one barcoded beta molecule was captured through template switching.

Findings of the study overall: Estimates of diversity drawn from one million T cells were considered underestimates.

Concerning this clonotype itself: Its antigen remains unknown.

Per individual sample, total RNA of at least 6 micrograms was extracted. The authors ran a second PCR of roughly 6 to 11 cycles using a sample-barcoded 5' primer and a J-beta primer mix. TCRdb itself ran the 5' RACE reads through MiXCR, one entry per CDR3 protein. The sample has 1.6 million or so distinct CDR3 sequences; roughly 32% are singletons. The sequenced sample consisted of blood. This sequence was found in a woman younger than 45 in good health.

CDR3 region: CAVGMYNEQFF. DNA of the CDR3: TGTGCCGTCGGAATGTACAATGAGCAGTTCTTC. The chain is built from TRBV10-3 and TRBJ2-1, with no clear D. The ends were cut back, 11 bases at V and 4 bases at J, with 9 bases in the middle. The germline gives CDR1 ENHRY, CDR2 SYGVKD. The CDR3 is 11 amino acids.